This T cell receptor (beta chain) was obtained from a study of blood T cell repertoires in COVID-19. Clinical history as reported by participants underpinned cohort assignment. In the study's own analysis: Cell counts per sample came from amplifying reference gene primers. The protocol was immunoSEQ multiplex PCR, while the TCRdb copy is restricted to in-frame clones and leaves out a portion. V and J calls plus clone size are reproduced from that table; the DNA served to infer D and trimming. The repertoire holds about 130,000 clones, with 75% to 90% as singletons. V gave up 1 base and J gave up 11 bases, with 12 bases separating them. Germline values: CDR1 SGHTA, CDR2 FQGNSA. This CDR3 contains 13 residues.

The material sequenced was PBMCs or T cells enriched from blood (not recorded which). V is TRBV7-2 and J is TRBJ2-1; a possible D gene is TRBD2 (5 bases). This TCR came from a woman between 50 and 59 years old who had recovered from COVID-19. The CDR3 sequence: CASSLGSARQQFF. CDR3 nucleotide sequence: TGTGCCAGCAGCTTAGGTAGCGCTCGGCAGCAGTTCTTC.